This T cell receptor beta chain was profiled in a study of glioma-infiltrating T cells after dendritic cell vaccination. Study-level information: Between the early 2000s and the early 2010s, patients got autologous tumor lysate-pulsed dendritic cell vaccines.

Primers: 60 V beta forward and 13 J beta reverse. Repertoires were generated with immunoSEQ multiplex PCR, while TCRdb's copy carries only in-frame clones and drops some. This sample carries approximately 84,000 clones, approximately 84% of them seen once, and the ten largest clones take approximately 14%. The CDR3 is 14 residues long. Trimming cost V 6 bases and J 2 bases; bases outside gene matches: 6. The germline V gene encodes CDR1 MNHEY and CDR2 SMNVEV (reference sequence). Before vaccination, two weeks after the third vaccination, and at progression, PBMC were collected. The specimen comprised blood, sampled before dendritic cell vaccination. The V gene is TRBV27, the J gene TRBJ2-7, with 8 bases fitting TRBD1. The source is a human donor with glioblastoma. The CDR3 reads CASSGTGPPYEQYF. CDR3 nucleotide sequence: TGTGCCAGCAGCGGGACAGGCCCCCCCTACGAGCAGTACTTC.